Sequencing of this T cell receptor beta chain was carried out in a study of technical replicates of blood from several donors. This clone has just one count. Sequencing was performed with immunoSEQ multiplex PCR; in TCRdb, only in-frame clones are kept and a portion is missing. The repertoire holds tens of thousands of clones, 96% seen once, with around 0.4% in the top ten. This clonotype was obtained from a human donor in good health. Sequencing was carried out using T cells isolated from PBMCs.

CDR3 amino acids: CATSPVPLGEQYF. CDR3 DNA: TGTGCCACCAGCCCCGTCCCCCTCGGGGAGCAGTACTTC. V gene TRBV15 combines with J gene TRBJ2-7; D is uncertain. The germline V and J ends were trimmed by 5 bases and 7 bases, with 15 bases remaining between them. This CDR3 is 13 amino acids long. Germline V gene data show CDR1 as LNHNV and CDR2 as YYDKDF (reference sequence).